Listed below are T cell receptor beta chains from one sample, sequenced in a study of blood T cells in healthy people across ages. TCRdb recomputed calls from the 5' RACE reads with MiXCR, one row per CDR3 protein. Of 800,000 or so distinct CDR3 sequences listed, more than 20% are singletons. This same sample was also taken into another study, of T cells of mothers and their children.

Sample: blood. The receptors derive from a boy aged 10-17 years in good health. The CDR3 runs from the conserved cysteine through the conserved F or W. D genes are given only for firm matches. Expanded clones are given a class, and other clones once, few, many or no size at all.

size,J,D,V,CDR3,DNA
NA,TRBJ2-3,NA,TRBV11-1,CASSPRRVTAPDTQYF,TGTGCCAGCAGCCCAAGGCGGGTGACAGCTCCAGATACGCAGTATTTT
NA,TRBJ2-5,NA,TRBV30,CAWSAGTLGIRETQYF,TGTGCCTGGAGTGCCGGGACCCTAGGGATCCGAGAGACCCAGTACTTC
NA,TRBJ2-3,NA,TRBV20-1,CSVSVLQGTDTQYF,TGCAGTGTCAGCGTTCTTCAAGGCACAGATACGCAGTATTTT
many,TRBJ2-5,TRBD1,TRBV29-1,CSVAWDRVETQYF,TGCAGCGTTGCATGGGACAGGGTTGAGACCCAGTACTTC
NA,TRBJ2-5,TRBD1,TRBV7-9,CASSLDRLFEETQYF,TGTGCCAGCAGCTTGGACAGGCTCTTCGAAGAGACCCAGTACTTC
NA,TRBJ2-7,TRBD1,TRBV20-1,CSVTTGSTYEQYF,TGCAGTGTTACGACAGGGTCGACCTACGAGCAGTACTTC
once,TRBJ2-7,NA,TRBV28,CASSLFKTATYEQYF,TGTGCCAGCAGTTTATTTAAGACAGCAACCTACGAGCAGTACTTC
few,TRBJ2-2,TRBD2,TRBV15,CATSRAPSRLAGRPTGELFF,TGTGCCACCAGCAGAGCCCCCTCTCGACTAGCGGGACGACCCACCGGGGAGCTGTTTTTT
NA,TRBJ1-2,NA,TRBV7-2,CATTLTPGNGYTF,TGTGCCACTACACTTACCCCAGGGAATGGCTACACCTTC
NA,TRBJ2-1,NA,TRBV11-1,CASSQALSRHEQFF,TGTGCCAGCAGCCAAGCTCTGTCCAGGCATGAGCAGTTCTTC
few,TRBJ2-7,NA,TRBV7-6,CASSSQLDGSYEQYF,TGTGCCAGCAGCTCCCAGCTGGACGGCTCCTACGAGCAGTACTTC
NA,TRBJ2-1,TRBD2,TRBV7-2,CASSLVPSGSISYNEQFF,TGTGCCAGCAGCTTAGTACCTAGCGGGAGTATATCCTACAATGAGCAGTTCTTC
NA,TRBJ1-1,NA,TRBV4-3,CASSEAFNRVSTEAFF,TGCGCCAGCAGCGAAGCGTTCAACAGGGTTAGTACTGAAGCTTTCTTT
few,TRBJ2-7,NA,TRBV20-1,CSALFGEQYF,TGCAGTGCCCTTTTTGGCGAGCAGTACTTC
NA,TRBJ2-1,NA,TRBV20-1,CSARKDPNNGEQFF,TGCAGTGCTAGGAAGGATCCAAACAACGGGGAGCAGTTCTTC
few,TRBJ1-4,TRBD1,TRBV7-2,CASSLDRGDEKLFF,TGTGCCAGCAGCCTCGACAGGGGAGATGAAAAACTGTTTTTT
few,TRBJ1-2,NA,TRBV6-6,CASSYDSGGRTNYGYTF,TGTGCCAGCAGTTACGATTCCGGGGGCCGGACTAACTATGGCTACACCTTC
few,TRBJ1-2,NA,TRBV28,CASSLGAASWTYGYTF,TGTGCCAGCAGTTTAGGTGCGGCCTCGTGGACCTATGGCTACACCTTC
NA,TRBJ1-2,TRBD1,TRBV6-5,CASRPSSGGHGYTF,TGTGCCAGCAGACCTAGCTCAGGGGGCCATGGCTACACCTTC
NA,TRBJ2-7,TRBD2,TRBV4-3,CASSQLLAGGSYEQYF,TGCGCCAGCAGCCAGTTACTAGCGGGCGGATCCTACGAGCAGTACTTC
NA,TRBJ2-7,TRBD2,TRBV9,CASSVGGLAGPEREQYF,TGTGCCAGCAGCGTAGGTGGACTAGCGGGGCCAGAAAGGGAGCAGTACTTC
few,TRBJ2-1,TRBD1,TRBV6-5,CASSYSGQYNEQFF,TGTGCCAGCAGTTACTCGGGACAGTACAATGAGCAGTTCTTC
few,TRBJ2-1,TRBD2,TRBV4-2,CASSRGLAGDSNEQFF,TGTGCCAGCAGCCGGGGACTAGCGGGAGATTCCAATGAGCAGTTCTTC